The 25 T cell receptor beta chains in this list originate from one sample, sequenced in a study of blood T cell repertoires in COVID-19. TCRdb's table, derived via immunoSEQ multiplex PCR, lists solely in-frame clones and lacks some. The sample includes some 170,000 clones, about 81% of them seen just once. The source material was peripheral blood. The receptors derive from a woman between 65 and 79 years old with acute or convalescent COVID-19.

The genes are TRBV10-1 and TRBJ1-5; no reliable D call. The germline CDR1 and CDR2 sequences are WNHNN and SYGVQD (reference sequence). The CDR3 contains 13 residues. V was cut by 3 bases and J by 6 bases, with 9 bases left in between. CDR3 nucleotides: TGCGCCAGCAGTGAACGGGGATTTCAGCCCCAGCATTTT. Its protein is CASSERGFQPQHF.

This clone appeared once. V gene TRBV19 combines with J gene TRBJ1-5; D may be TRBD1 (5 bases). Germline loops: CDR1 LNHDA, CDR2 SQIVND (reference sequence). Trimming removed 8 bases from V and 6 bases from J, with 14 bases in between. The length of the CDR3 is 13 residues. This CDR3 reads CASGAGRVQPQHF. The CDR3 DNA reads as TGTGCCAGTGGGGCTGGAAGGGTTCAGCCCCAGCATTTT.

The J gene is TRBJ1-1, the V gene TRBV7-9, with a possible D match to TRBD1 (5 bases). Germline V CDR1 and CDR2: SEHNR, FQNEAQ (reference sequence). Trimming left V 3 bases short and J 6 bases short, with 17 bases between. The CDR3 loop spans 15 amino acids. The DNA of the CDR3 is TGTGCCAGCAGCTTTCAGGGTATCATGGCGGCTGAAGCTTTCTTT. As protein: CASSFQGIMAAEAFF.

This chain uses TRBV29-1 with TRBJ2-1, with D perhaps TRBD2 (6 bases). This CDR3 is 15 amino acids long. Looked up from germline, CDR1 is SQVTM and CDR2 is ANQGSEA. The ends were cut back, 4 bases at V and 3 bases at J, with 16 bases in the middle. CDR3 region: CSVAPRRGHYNEQFF. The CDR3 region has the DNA TGCAGCGTTGCCCCCCGGCGGGGCCACTACAATGAGCAGTTCTTC.

The CDR3: CARSLGPSRGSNSPLHF. In DNA form, the CDR3 reads TGTGCCAGAAGCCTGGGGCCGTCGCGGGGATCTAATTCACCCCTCCACTTT. The chain couples TRBV5-3 to TRBJ1-6, with D maybe TRBD1 (5 bases). TRBV5-3 is designated an ORF whose function remains uncertain. This CDR3 comprises 17 residues. V shed 4 bases and J shed 6 bases, with 20 bases lying between them.

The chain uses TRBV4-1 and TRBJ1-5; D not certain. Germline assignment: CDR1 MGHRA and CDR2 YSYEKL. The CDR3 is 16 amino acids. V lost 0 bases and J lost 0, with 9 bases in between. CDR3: CASSQDGGSSNQPQHF. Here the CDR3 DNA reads TGCGCCAGCAGCCAAGATGGTGGGAGTAGCAATCAGCCCCAGCATTTT.

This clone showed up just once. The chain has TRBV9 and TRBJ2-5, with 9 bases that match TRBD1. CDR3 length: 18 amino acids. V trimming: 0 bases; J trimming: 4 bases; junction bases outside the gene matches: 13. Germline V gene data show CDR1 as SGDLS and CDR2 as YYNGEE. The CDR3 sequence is CASSVENGTGSAGETQYF. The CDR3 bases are TGTGCCAGCAGCGTAGAGAATGGGACAGGGTCCGCTGGAGAGACCCAGTACTTC.

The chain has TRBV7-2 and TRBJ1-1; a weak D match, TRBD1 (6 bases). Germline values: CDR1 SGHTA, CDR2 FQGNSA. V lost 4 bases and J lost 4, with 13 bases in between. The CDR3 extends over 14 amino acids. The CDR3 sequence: CASSSLTGPTEAFF. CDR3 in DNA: TGTGCCAGCAGCTCTTTAACAGGGCCCACTGAAGCTTTCTTT.

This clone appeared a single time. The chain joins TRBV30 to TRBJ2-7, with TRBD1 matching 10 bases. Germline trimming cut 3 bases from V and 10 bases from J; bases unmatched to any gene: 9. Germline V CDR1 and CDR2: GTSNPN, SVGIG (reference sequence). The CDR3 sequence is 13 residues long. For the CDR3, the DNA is TGTGCCTGGAGCGCGGAGGACAGGGGGTTTCAGTACTTC. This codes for CAWSAEDRGFQYF.

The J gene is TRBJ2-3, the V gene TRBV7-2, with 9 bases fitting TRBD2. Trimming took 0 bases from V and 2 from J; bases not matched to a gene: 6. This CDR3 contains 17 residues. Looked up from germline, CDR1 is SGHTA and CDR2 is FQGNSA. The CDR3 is CASSLAILAGPTDTQYF. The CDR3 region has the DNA TGTGCCAGCAGCTTAGCAATACTAGCGGGCCCCACAGATACGCAGTATTTT.

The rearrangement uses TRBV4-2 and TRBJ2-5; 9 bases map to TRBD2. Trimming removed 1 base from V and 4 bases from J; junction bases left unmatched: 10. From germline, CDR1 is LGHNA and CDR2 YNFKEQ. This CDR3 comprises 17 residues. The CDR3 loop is CASSQVAGGLVGETQYF. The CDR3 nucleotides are TGTGCCAGCAGCCAAGTTGCGGGGGGGCTAGTAGGAGAGACCCAGTACTTC.

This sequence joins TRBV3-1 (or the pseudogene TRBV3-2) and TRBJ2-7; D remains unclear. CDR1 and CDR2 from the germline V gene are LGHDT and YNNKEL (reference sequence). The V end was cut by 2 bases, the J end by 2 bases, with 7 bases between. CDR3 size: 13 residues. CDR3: CASSQHSTYEQYF. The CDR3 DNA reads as TGTGCCAGCAGCCAACACAGCACCTACGAGCAGTACTTC.

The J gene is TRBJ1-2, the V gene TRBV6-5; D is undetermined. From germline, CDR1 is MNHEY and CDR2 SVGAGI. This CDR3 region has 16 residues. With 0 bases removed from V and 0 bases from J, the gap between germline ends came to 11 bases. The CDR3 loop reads CASSYSPQKSNYGYTF. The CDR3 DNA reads TGTGCCAGCAGTTACTCCCCCCAGAAATCTAACTATGGCTACACCTTC.

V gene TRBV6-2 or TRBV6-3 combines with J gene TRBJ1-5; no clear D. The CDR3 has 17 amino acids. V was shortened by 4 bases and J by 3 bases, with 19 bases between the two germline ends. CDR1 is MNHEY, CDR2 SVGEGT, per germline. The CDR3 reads CASSSVLGGPSNQPQHF. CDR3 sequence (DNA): TGTGCCAGCAGTTCGGTCCTGGGAGGGCCCTCCAATCAGCCCCAGCATTTT.

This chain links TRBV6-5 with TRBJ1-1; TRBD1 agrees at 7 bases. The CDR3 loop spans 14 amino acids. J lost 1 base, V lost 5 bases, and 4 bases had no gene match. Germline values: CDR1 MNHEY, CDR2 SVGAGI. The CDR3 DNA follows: TGTGCCAGCAGTCAGGGACAGCAGAACACTGAAGCTTTCTTT. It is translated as CASSQGQQNTEAFF.

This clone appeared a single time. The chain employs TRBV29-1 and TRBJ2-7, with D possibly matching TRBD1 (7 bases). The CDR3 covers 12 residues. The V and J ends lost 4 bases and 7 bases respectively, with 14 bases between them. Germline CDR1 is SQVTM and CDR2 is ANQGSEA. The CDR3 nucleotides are TGCAGCGTTGGGCAGGGGGGTATGGAGCAGTACTTC. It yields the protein CSVGQGGMEQYF.

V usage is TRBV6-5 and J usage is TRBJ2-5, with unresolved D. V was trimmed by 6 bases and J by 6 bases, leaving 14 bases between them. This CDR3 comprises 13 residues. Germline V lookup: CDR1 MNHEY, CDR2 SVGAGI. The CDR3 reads CASRRPGVKTQYF. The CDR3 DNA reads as TGTGCCAGCAGGCGACCGGGTGTCAAGACCCAGTACTTC.

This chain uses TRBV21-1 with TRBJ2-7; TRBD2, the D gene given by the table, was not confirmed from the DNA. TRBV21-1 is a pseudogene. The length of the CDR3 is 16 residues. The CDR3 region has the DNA TGTGCCAGCAGCAAGGACTATGGGGGGTTCTCCTACGAGCAGTACTTC. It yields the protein CASSKDYGGFSYEQYF.

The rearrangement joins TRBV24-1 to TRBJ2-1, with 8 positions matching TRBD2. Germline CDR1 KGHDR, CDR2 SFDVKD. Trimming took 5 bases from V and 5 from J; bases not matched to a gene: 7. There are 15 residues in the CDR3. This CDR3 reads CATSVPGGGHNEQFF. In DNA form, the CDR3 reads TGTGCCACCAGTGTACCGGGGGGGGGACACAATGAGCAGTTCTTC.

The CDR3 DNA reads TGCGCCAGCAGCCAAGTGCGGGACTCTGGAAACACCATATATTTT. Protein product: CASSQVRDSGNTIYF. The chain links TRBV4-1 to TRBJ1-3; no clear D gene. The germline V gene encodes CDR1 MGHRA and CDR2 YSYEKL. V dropped 1 base and J dropped 0 bases, with 7 bases sitting between them. This CDR3 has 15 amino acids.

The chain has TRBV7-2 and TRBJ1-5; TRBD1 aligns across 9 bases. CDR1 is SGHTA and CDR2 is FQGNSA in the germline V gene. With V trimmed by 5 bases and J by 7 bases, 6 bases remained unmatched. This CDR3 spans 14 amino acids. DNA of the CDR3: TGTGCCAGCAGCCCCGGACAGGGGTCCCAGCCCCAGCATTTT. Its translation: CASSPGQGSQPQHF.

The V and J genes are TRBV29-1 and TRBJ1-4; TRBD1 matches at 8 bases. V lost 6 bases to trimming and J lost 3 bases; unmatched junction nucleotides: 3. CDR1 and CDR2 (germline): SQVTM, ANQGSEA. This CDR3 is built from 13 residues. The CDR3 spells CSVETGANEKLFF. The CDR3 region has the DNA TGCAGCGTCGAGACAGGGGCTAATGAAAAACTGTTTTTT.

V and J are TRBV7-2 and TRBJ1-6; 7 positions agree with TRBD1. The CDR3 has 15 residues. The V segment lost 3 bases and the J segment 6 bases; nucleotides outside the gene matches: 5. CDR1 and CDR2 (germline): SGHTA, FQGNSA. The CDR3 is CASSFEGAVNSPLHF. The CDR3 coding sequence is TGTGCCAGCAGCTTTGAGGGGGCCGTTAATTCACCCCTCCACTTT.

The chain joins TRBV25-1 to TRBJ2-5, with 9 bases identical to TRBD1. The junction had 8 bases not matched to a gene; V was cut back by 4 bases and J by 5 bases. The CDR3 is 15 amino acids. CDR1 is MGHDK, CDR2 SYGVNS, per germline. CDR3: CASSALQGAGETQYF. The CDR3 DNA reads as TGTGCCAGCAGTGCGCTACAGGGGGCCGGGGAGACCCAGTACTTC.

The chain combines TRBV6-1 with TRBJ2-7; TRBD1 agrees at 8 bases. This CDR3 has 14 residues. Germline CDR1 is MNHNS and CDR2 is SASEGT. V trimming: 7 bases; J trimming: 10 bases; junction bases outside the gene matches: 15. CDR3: CASTKGTGGVKQYF. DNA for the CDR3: TGTGCCAGCACCAAGGGAACAGGGGGAGTAAAACAGTACTTC.